This T cell receptor beta chain originates from a study of CXCR3-negative and CXCR3-positive naive CD8 T cells. Study-wide points: The study found CXCR3 expression partially decreased after cryopreservation and ran most assays on fresh PBMCs. Memory cells diverged, while naive CXCR3-positive and CXCR3-negative cells had similar TRBV-TRBJ usage. In both naive subsets diversity was comparably high, whereas memory CD8+ cells showed much lower diversity.

In preparing the TRB cDNA libraries, 5' RACE with UMI labels was used. TCRdb derives one entry per CDR3 protein from the 5' RACE reads, leaving out DNA. The data show about 28,000 distinct CDR3 sequences, and the top ten clones hold roughly 10%. Sorting was done in triplicate for each CD8+ T cell subset (about 330,000 cells each). As for this clonotype: Its antigen remains unidentified.

This clonotype was sampled from a human donor in good health. Some clones in this sample may be carry-over from other donors' samples. Sequencing was performed on memory CD8+ T cells from blood.

CDR3 amino acids: CASSLGQQETQYF. The J gene is TRBJ2-5, the V gene TRBV28. There are 13 residues in the CDR3. The germline V gene encodes CDR1 MDHEN and CDR2 SYDVKM. Combining the CDR3 with reference TRBV28 and TRBJ2-5 gives the whole variable domain DVKVTQSSRYLVKRTGEKVFLECVQDMDHENMFWYRQDPGLGLRLIYFSYDVKMKEKGDIPEGYSVSREKKERFSLILESASTNQTSMYLCASSLGQQETQYFGPGTRLLVL.